One sample yielded the 19 T cell receptor beta chains listed below, sequenced in a study of neoadjuvant anti-PD-1 for oral cavity cancer (dated by TCRdb to the early 2020s). Library preparation employed the immunoSEQ multiplex PCR assay. This is the immuneACCESS table as TCRdb keeps it, with only in-frame sequences that have V and J called. A part of the clones is gone; compared with another copy, unresolved V genes explain less than half, and the rest is unexplained. The sample contains 15,000 or so clones, around 70% of them found a single time. The biggest ten clones account for under 3.5% of the sample. The sample's time point label is to be understood as: before neoadjuvant nivolumab. This specimen consisted of PBMCs, obtained before nivolumab (anti-PD-1) treatment. These receptor sequences come from a person aged 35 to 85 with oral cavity squamous cell carcinoma.

The chain uses TRBV7-9 and TRBJ1-5; weak D call: TRBD1 (5 bases). V shed 1 base and J shed 6 bases, with 10 bases lying between them. Germline assignment: CDR1 SEHNR and CDR2 FQNEAQ (reference sequence). CDR3 length equals 14 residues. The CDR3 DNA is TGTGCCAGCAGCTTAGGCAGGGACGGTCAGCCCCAGCATTTT. It is translated as CASSLGRDGQPQHF. The variable domain in full, completed from reference TRBV7-9 and TRBJ1-5, reads DTGVSQNPRHKITKRGQNVTFRCDPISEHNRLYWYRQTLGQGPEFLTYFQNEAQLEKSRLLSDRFSAERPKGSFSTLEIQRTEQGDSAMYLCASSLGRDGQPQHFGDGTRLSIL.

The J gene is TRBJ2-2, the V gene TRBV9; D may be TRBD2 (6 bases). Germline loops: CDR1 SGDLS, CDR2 YYNGEE. V lost 3 bases and J lost 13, with 10 bases in between. The CDR3 runs to 11 residues. CDR3 nucleotides: TGTGCCAGCAGCGCGCGGGACGGGCTGTTTTTT. Amino acids: CASSARDGLFF.

The V gene is TRBV5-5, the J gene TRBJ2-3; 7 bases align to TRBD1. The germline V gene has CDR1 SGHKS and CDR2 YYEKEE (reference sequence). The CDR3 totals 15 residues. V shed 2 bases and J 4 bases; nucleotides not matched to a gene: 7. The CDR3 is CASSFEGQKSDTQYF. The CDR3 bases are TGTGCCAGCAGCTTTGAGGGACAGAAGTCAGATACGCAGTATTTT. The full variable domain, with the rest looked up from reference TRBV5-5 and TRBJ2-3, is DAGVTQSPTHLIKTRGQQVTLRCSPISGHKSVSWYQQVLGQGPQFIFQYYEKEERGRGNFPDRFSARQFPNYSSELNVNALLLGDSALYLCASSFEGQKSDTQYFGPGTRLTVL.

The rearrangement links TRBV19 to TRBJ1-2; tentatively, D is TRBD1 (5 bases). Germline CDR1 LNHDA, CDR2 SQIVND (reference sequence). V was cut by 3 bases and J by 8 bases, with 19 bases left in between. This CDR3 region has 15 residues. The CDR3 DNA is TGTGCCAGTAGTATCCCGATGAGGGGCTTAGGAGGCTACACCTTC. It translates to CASSIPMRGLGGYTF.

The rearrangement uses TRBV2 and TRBJ1-3; TRBD1 aligns across 12 bases. Germline CDR1 and CDR2: SNHLY and FYNNEI. The CDR3 extends over 18 amino acids. Trimming cost V 4 bases and J 3 bases; bases outside gene matches: 10. In DNA form, the CDR3 reads TGTGCCAGCAGTGCATCGGGACAGGGGGCTAAGAATGGAAACACCATATATTTT. Translation gives CASSASGQGAKNGNTIYF.

In its sample, this clone was seen a few times. The chain carries TRBV7-9 and TRBJ2-7; 8 positions match TRBD1. The CDR3 runs to 16 residues. CDR1 SEHNR and CDR2 FQNEAQ come from the germline V gene (reference sequence). The ends lost 4 bases at V and 3 bases at J; junction bases unmatched: 11. Written as DNA, the CDR3 is TGTGCCAGCAGCTCCAGAAGGAAAGGACAGGGCTACGAGCAGTACTTC. It yields the protein CASSSRRKGQGYEQYF.

In this sample, this clone turned up a few times. As DNA, the CDR3 is TGTGCCAGCGTATGGACAGGGGATTATAATTCACCCCTCCACTTT. Translation: CASVWTGDYNSPLHF. This chain links TRBV21-1 with TRBJ1-6; the table gives TRBD1 as D, unverified against the DNA. TRBV21-1 is a documented pseudogene. The CDR3 spans 15 residues.

V gene TRBV7-9 combines with J gene TRBJ1-1; TRBD1 matches at 7 bases. V dropped 5 bases and J dropped 1; count of bases not matched to a gene: 10. This CDR3 contains 16 residues. From germline, CDR1 is SEHNR and CDR2 FQNEAQ (reference sequence). The CDR3 coding sequence is TGTGCCAGCAGCCCGAATCCGTGGACAGGGAACACTGAAGCTTTCTTT. It encodes CASSPNPWTGNTEAFF.

This clone is a singleton in its sample. This chain links TRBV5-1 with TRBJ2-5; no clear D. The germline V gene has CDR1 SGHRS and CDR2 YFSETQ. Trimming took 0 bases from V and 0 from J, leaving 3 bases between them. This CDR3 region has 13 residues. CDR3 DNA: TGCGCCAGCAGCTTGGCGTACCAAGAGACCCAGTACTTC. As protein: CASSLAYQETQYF.

The V call is TRBV19, the J call TRBJ1-2; 11 bases are shared with TRBD1. With 5 bases clipped from V and 4 bases from J, the junction kept 6 bases outside the gene matches. CDR1 and CDR2 (germline): LNHDA, SQIVND (reference sequence). CDR3 length: 15 residues. The CDR3 reads CASSSGQGAPYGYTF. The DNA for the CDR3 is TGTGCCAGTAGTTCCGGACAGGGGGCTCCCTATGGCTACACCTTC.

The genes are TRBV28 and TRBJ2-2; D perhaps matches TRBD2 (7 bases). The CDR3 runs to 20 residues. Between the trimmed V and J ends, which lost 3 bases and 2 bases, there was a span of 25 bases. Germline V gene data show CDR1 as MDHEN and CDR2 as SYDVKM. The DNA of the CDR3 is TGTGCCAGCAGTTTTTCCACCCTCCGGGGCGGGGGCCGAAACACCGGGGAGCTGTTTTTT. Its protein product is CASSFSTLRGGGRNTGELFF. The entire variable domain, with the rest obtained from reference TRBV28 and TRBJ2-2, is as follows: DVKVTQSSRYLVKRTGEKVFLECVQDMDHENMFWYRQDPGLGLRLIYFSYDVKMKEKGDIPEGYSVSREKKERFSLILESASTNQTSMYLCASSFSTLRGGGRNTGELFFGEGSRLTVL.

The table lists this clone with a few counts. The rearrangement uses TRBV7-9 and TRBJ2-5; 14 bases are shared with TRBD2. The CDR3 contains 17 residues. Germline values: CDR1 SEHNR, CDR2 FQNEAQ (reference sequence). The V gene end was trimmed by 5 bases and the J gene end by 4 bases; junction bases not matched to a gene: 9. The CDR3 bases are TGTGCCAGCAGCCATAGACGGGGACTAGCGGGAGTAGAGACCCAGTACTTC. This codes for CASSHRRGLAGVETQYF.

The gene calls are TRBV7-9 and TRBJ2-7; perhaps TRBD1 as D (7 bases). The CDR3 loop spans 16 amino acids. CDR1 and CDR2 from the germline V gene are SEHNR and FQNEAQ (reference sequence). V was cut by 5 bases and J by 5 bases, with 22 bases left in between. Here the CDR3 DNA reads TGTGCCAGCAGCCCAGGGGGTATGCGGGAAACAAACGAGCAGTACTTC. It is translated as CASSPGGMRETNEQYF.

There are a few counts of this clone. The chain joins TRBV7-9 to TRBJ2-2; D is ambiguous. Deletions cut 8 bases from V and 3 bases from J, with 13 bases between. Germline loops: CDR1 SEHNR, CDR2 FQNEAQ (reference sequence). The CDR3 contains 14 residues. The DNA of the CDR3 is TGTGCCAGCGAATTTTTTGGGGACACCGGGGAGCTGTTTTTT. Its translation is CASEFFGDTGELFF.

The rearrangement joins TRBV5-1 to TRBJ2-3; 9 bases are shared with TRBD2. Germline V gene data show CDR1 as SGHRS and CDR2 as YFSETQ. Losses at the gene ends were 4 bases for V and 2 bases for J; bases not matched to a gene: 5. The CDR3 is 15 residues long. CDR3: CASSNSGSPTDTQYF. CDR3 bases: TGCGCCAGCAGCAATAGCGGGAGCCCCACAGATACGCAGTATTTT. Using reference TRBV5-1 and TRBJ2-3 for the parts outside the CDR3, the full variable domain is KAGVTQTPRYLIKTRGQQVTLSCSPISGHRSVSWYQQTPGQGLQFLFEYFSETQRNKGNFPGRFSGRQFSNSRSEMNVSTLELGDSALYLCASSNSGSPTDTQYFGPGTRLTVL.

This clone has only a few counts. This chain uses TRBV28 with TRBJ2-7; unclear D gene. The length of the CDR3 is 11 residues. Germline loops: CDR1 MDHEN, CDR2 SYDVKM. The V gene lost 5 bases and the J gene lost 1 base, with 3 bases spanning the gap. CDR3 loop: CASSGSYEQYF. The DNA of the CDR3 is TGTGCCAGCAGTGGATCCTACGAGCAGTACTTC.

This rearrangement joins TRBV11-2 to TRBJ2-1; 11 bases are a match to TRBD2. The CDR3 totals 17 residues. Losses at the gene ends were 0 bases for V and 12 bases for J; bases not matched to a gene: 13. CDR1 is SGHAT, CDR2 FQNNGV, per germline. The CDR3 region is CASSLDRMGGTSGGQFF. The CDR3 coding sequence is TGTGCCAGCAGCTTAGATAGGATGGGGGGGACTAGCGGCGGGCAGTTCTTC.

V is TRBV5-8 and J is TRBJ2-3, with D hard to call. Trimming removed 1 base from V and 3 bases from J, with 6 bases in between. The germline CDR1 and CDR2 sequences are SGHTS and YDEGEE. The CDR3 runs 13 residues. CDR3 coding DNA: TGTGCCAGCAGCTTGATCCAGACAGATACGCAGTATTTT. Its translation: CASSLIQTDTQYF.

The rearrangement joins TRBV2 to TRBJ2-7; D is unclear. Between the trimmed V and J ends, which lost 5 bases and 1 base, there was a span of 12 bases. The CDR3 runs to 14 residues. Germline assignment: CDR1 SNHLY and CDR2 FYNNEI. This CDR3 is CASSSWTESYEQYF. The CDR3 coding sequence is TGTGCCAGCAGTTCCTGGACGGAGTCCTACGAGCAGTACTTC.